This TCR delta chain is drawn from a study of γδ T cells in repeated Plasmodium falciparum infection. Across the whole study: Malian children with intense seasonal malaria exposure were compared with matched Australian children. Sampling occurred at baseline, pre-infection for selected infections, and 21 days post-infection. Overall study results and limits: Donors in Mali lived in a small rural village, largely one ethnic group.

This clone has a handful of counts. Its antigen is not identified. A single base is all that separates this from a far larger clone, so a read error is likely. Within the sample, other DNA sequences also encode this same CDR3. Sequencing covered both gamma and delta TCR chains per sample. TCRdb re-called the multiplex PCR reads with CATT. The data show 45,000 to 70,000 delta-chain clones, around 1.5% seen once. Flow sorting of PBMC yielded separate Vgamma9/Vdelta2+ and Vdelta2-negative gammadelta T cell populations for bulk repertoire analysis. Germline V gene sequence: CDR1 GEAIGNYY, CDR2 EKD. This CDR3 has 17 amino acids. J was trimmed by 3 bases and V by 3 bases; bases with no gene match: 10.

Sequenced input: gamma-delta T cells from blood. This chain uses TRDV2 with TRDJ1, with TRDD3 identical over 12 bases. The sequence derives from a pool of human donors (malaria-infected and uninfected, not separated). This CDR3 is CACDLILGDTGSDKLIF. The CDR3 nucleotides are TGTGCCTGTGACCTGATACTGGGGGATACAGGATCCGATAAACTCATCTTT.